The 10 T cell receptor beta chains reported below all come from one sample, sequenced in a study of naive and memory T cell subsets (TCRdb year 2017). The library was generated by UMI-ligation and nested PCR. Sequenced using an Illumina MiSeq. The ligated cDNA was amplified in four rounds of PCR with nested alpha and beta constant region primers together with the SP2 primer. Through fastp at Q25 and MiXCR, TCRdb rebuilt clones from the public reads, retaining in-frame beta chains. Duplicate CDR3 protein sequences are folded into a single record with the most common DNA and genes. A total of about 26,000 distinct CDR3 sequences appear in this sample, roughly 5.2% of them only once. Approximately 7.4% of the sample is held by the ten biggest clonotypes. The study described a robust, sensitive protocol for amplifying, sequencing and analyzing TCRs, using 3' ligation of a UMI-containing oligonucleotide to TCR cDNA.

Source material: blood. All receptors come from an adult in good health.

The chain has TRBV3-1 and TRBJ1-6; TRBD1 matches at 8 bases. The CDR3 has 15 amino acids. With V trimmed by 0 bases and J by 11 bases, 6 bases remained unmatched. Germline CDR1 reads LGHDT; CDR2 reads YNNKEL (reference sequence). The CDR3 DNA sequence: TGTGCCAGCAGCCAAGACGGACAGGGTTGGACACCCCTCCACTTT. It is translated as CASSQDGQGWTPLHF.

CDR3 nucleotide sequence: TGTGCCATCAGTGAGGGGCAGGAGATTTCACCCCTCCACTTT. Its protein product is CAISEGQEISPLHF. The V gene is TRBV10-3, the J gene TRBJ1-6; D call uncertain. Germline CDR1 and CDR2: ENHRY and SYGVKD. The ends were cut back, 2 bases at V and 9 bases at J, with 11 bases in the middle. There are 14 residues in the CDR3.

This clonotype was found many times. The chain couples TRBV6-5 to TRBJ2-1, with 11 bases lining up with TRBD2. Germline CDR1 is MNHEY and CDR2 is SVGAGI. The CDR3 is 16 amino acids. Trimming cost V 6 bases and J 8 bases; bases outside gene matches: 12. CDR3 bases: TGTGCCAGCAGGTCCCAAACTAGCGGGAGAGGCGATGAGCAGTTCTTC. Its protein is CASRSQTSGRGDEQFF.

This clonotype was found many times. The gene calls are TRBV4-3 and TRBJ2-1, with 13 positions matching TRBD2. The CDR3 is made up of 17 amino acids. J gave up 7 bases and V 0 bases, and 6 bases lay outside the gene matches. Per the germline V gene, CDR1 is LGHNA and CDR2 is YSLEER. The CDR3, as DNA: TGCGCCAGCAGCCAAGAGCCGGGACTAGCGGGAAGTAATGAGCAGTTCTTC. This encodes CASSQEPGLAGSNEQFF.

This clonotype was counted ten times or more. This rearrangement joins TRBV7-3 to TRBJ2-5, with D possibly TRBD2 on 6 matching bases. With 0 bases removed from V and 5 bases from J, the gap between germline ends came to 10 bases. The length of the CDR3 is 14 residues. The germline CDR1 and CDR2 sequences are SGHTA and FQGTGA. This CDR3 reads CASSLTEGLETQYF. The CDR3 DNA is TGTGCCAGCAGCTTAACCGAGGGACTGGAGACCCAGTACTTC. The variable domain in full, completed from reference TRBV7-3 and TRBJ2-5, reads GAGVSQTPSNKVTEKGKYVELRCDPISGHTALYWYRQSLGQGPEFLIYFQGTGAADDSGLPNDRFFAVRPEGSVSTLKIQRTERGDSAVYLCASSLTEGLETQYFGPGTRLLVL.

This clonotype was seen at least ten times. The genes are TRBV14 and TRBJ2-7; TRBD2 matches 7 bases. Per the germline V gene, CDR1 is SGHDN and CDR2 is FVKESK. Trimming cost V 4 bases and J 3 bases; bases outside gene matches: 15. The CDR3 has 17 residues. The CDR3 DNA is TGTGCCAGCAGCCCCTCCGGTCGGCGGGAGACCTACTACGAGCAGTACTTC. Amino acid sequence: CASSPSGRRETYYEQYF.

By proportion, this clonotype is medium-sized. The chain recombines TRBV4-2 with TRBJ1-6; a weak D match, TRBD1 (6 bases). V lost 7 bases and J 10 bases, leaving 11 bases between the germline ends. Germline V CDR1 and CDR2: LGHNA, YNFKEQ. CDR3 length: 12 amino acids. For the CDR3, the DNA is TGTGCCAGCAACAGGGAGCGGTCACCCCTCCACTTT. The encoded protein is CASNRERSPLHF.

This clonotype has ten or more counts. The rearrangement joins TRBV6-1 to TRBJ2-7; no definite D call. This CDR3 spans 13 amino acids. CDR1 and CDR2 from the germline V gene are MNHNS and SASEGT. The V end lost 6 bases, the J end lost 6 bases, and 15 bases lay between the germline ends. For the CDR3, the DNA is TGTGCCAGCAGGGTGGGCCTCCCCACCGAGCAGTACTTC. Translated: CASRVGLPTEQYF.

In its sample, this clonotype was seen many times. The chain uses TRBV29-1 and TRBJ2-7, with 8 bases lining up with TRBD1. V lost 2 bases, J lost 2 bases, and 2 bases stayed unmatched. Germline CDR1 is SQVTM and CDR2 is ANQGSEA. This CDR3 comprises 13 residues. The CDR3 is CSVELQGAYEQYF. Written as DNA, the CDR3 is TGCAGCGTTGAACTACAGGGGGCCTACGAGCAGTACTTC.

Ten or more counts support this clonotype. The CDR3 region has the DNA TGCAGCGCCGATCCGCAGGGGGCGGCAGATACGCAGTATTTT. It codes for CSADPQGAADTQYF. J is TRBJ2-3 and V is TRBV29-1, with TRBD1 matching 8 bases. With 7 bases clipped from V and 4 bases from J, the junction kept 10 bases outside the gene matches. Germline-derived CDR1 and CDR2 are SQVTM and ANQGSEA. This CDR3 region has 14 residues.